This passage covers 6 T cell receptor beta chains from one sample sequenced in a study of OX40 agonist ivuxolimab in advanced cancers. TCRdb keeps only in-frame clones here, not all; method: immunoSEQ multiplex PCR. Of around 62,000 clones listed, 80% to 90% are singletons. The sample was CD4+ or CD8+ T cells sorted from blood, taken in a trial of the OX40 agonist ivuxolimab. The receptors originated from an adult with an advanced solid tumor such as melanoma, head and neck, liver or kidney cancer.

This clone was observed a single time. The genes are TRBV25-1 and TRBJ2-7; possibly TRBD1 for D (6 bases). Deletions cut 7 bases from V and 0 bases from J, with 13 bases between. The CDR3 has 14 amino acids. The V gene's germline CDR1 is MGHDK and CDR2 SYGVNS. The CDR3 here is CASKSQGTSYEQYF. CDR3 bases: TGTGCCAGCAAATCTCAGGGGACCTCCTACGAGCAGTACTTC.

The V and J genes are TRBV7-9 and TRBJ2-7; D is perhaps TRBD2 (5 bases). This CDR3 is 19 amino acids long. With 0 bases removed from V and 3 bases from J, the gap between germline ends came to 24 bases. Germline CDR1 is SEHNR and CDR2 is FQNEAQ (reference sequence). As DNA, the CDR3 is TGTGCCAGCAGCTTAGCGCGGGCAGCATCGGTTGGTAGCCGCTACGAGCAGTACTTC. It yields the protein CASSLARAASVGSRYEQYF.

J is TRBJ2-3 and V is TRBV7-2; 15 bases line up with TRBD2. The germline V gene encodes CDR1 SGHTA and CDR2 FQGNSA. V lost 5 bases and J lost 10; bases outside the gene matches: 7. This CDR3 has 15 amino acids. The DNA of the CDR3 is TGTGCCAGCAGCGCCTCGGGACTAGCGGGAGGCCCGCAGTATTTT. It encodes CASSASGLAGGPQYF. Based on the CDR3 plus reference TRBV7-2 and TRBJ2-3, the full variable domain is GAGVSQSPSNKVTEKGKDVELRCDPISGHTALYWYRQSLGQGLEFLIYFQGNSAPDKSGLPSDRFSAERTGGSVSTLTIQRTQQEDSAVYLCASSASGLAGGPQYFGPGTRLTVL.

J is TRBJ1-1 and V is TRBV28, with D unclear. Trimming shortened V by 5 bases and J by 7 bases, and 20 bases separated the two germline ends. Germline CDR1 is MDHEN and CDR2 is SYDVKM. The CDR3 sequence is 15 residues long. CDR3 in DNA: TGTGCCAGCAGTCCCCTGTGGGCCATAGGCGGTGAAGCTTTCTTT. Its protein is CASSPLWAIGGEAFF.

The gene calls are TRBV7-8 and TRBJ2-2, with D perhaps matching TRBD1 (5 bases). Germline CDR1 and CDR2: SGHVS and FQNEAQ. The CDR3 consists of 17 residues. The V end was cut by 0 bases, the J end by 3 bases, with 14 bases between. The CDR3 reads CASSLAGALEYTGELFF. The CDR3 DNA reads TGTGCCAGCAGCTTAGCAGGGGCTCTCGAGTACACCGGGGAGCTGTTTTTT. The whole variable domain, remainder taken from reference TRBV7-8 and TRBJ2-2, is GAGVSQSPRYKVAKRGQDVALRCDPISGHVSLFWYQQALGQGPEFLTYFQNEAQLDKSGLPSDRFFAERPEGSVSTLKIQRTQQEDSAVYLCASSLAGALEYTGELFFGEGSRLTVL.

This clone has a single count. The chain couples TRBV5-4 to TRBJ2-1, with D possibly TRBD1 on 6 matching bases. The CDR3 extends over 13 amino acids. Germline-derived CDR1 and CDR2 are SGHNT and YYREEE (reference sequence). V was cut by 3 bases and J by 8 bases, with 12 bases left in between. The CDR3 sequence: CASSYRGGDEQFF. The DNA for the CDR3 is TGTGCCAGCAGCTATAGAGGGGGTGATGAGCAGTTCTTC.